This T cell receptor beta chain was captured by sequencing in a study of T cell changes during pregnancy in multiple sclerosis. Losses at the gene ends were 2 bases for V and 5 bases for J; bases not matched to a gene: 12. The germline gives CDR1 SGDLS, CDR2 YYNGEE. The CDR3 loop spans 16 amino acids. The repertoire was sequenced with immunoSEQ multiplex PCR; TCRdb's copy has only in-frame clones and lacks some. The profile shows fewer than 35,000 clones, roughly 91% of them singletons. Sequences were derived from CD4+ T cells from peripheral blood mononuclear cells, sampled after pregnancy. This chain connects TRBV9 to TRBJ2-5; 7 nucleotides match TRBD2. This TCR came from a female donor with multiple sclerosis, enrolled in a pregnancy study. The CDR3 here is CASSVSGAGLWETQYF. As DNA, the CDR3 is TGTGCCAGCAGCGTCAGCGGGGCGGGACTCTGGGAGACCCAGTACTTC.